This T cell receptor beta chain was sequenced in a study of blood T cells in healthy people across ages. Alongside a J-beta primer mix, a sample-barcoded 5' primer served in a second PCR lasting about 6 to 12 cycles. TCRdb fed the 5' RACE reads into MiXCR, producing one record per CDR3 protein. This table has about 1,000,000 distinct CDR3 sequences, over 35% appearing once. This CDR3 comprises 15 residues. The ends were cut back, 3 bases at V and 2 bases at J, with 13 bases in the middle. CDR1 and CDR2 from the germline V gene are SGHTA and FQGTGA. The TCR comes from a woman aged 60 to 75 in good health. The V gene is TRBV7-3, the J gene TRBJ2-5; perhaps D is TRBD1 or TRBD2 (6 bases each). Specimen: blood. CDR3 nucleotide sequence: TGTGCCAGCAGCTTTGACCGGGGGCCTCAAGAGACCCAGTACTTC. This encodes CASSFDRGPQETQYF.